Presented here are 26 T cell receptor beta chains from one specimen sequenced in a study of graft-versus-host responses after intestinal transplantation. Sequencing was performed with immunoSEQ multiplex PCR; in TCRdb, only in-frame clones are kept and a portion is missing. The repertoire holds tens of thousands of clones, with around 91% as singletons. The sample consisted of PBMCs, taken approximately 120 days after intestinal transplantation. All receptors derive from a human patient who received an intestinal transplant, so some T cells may come from the graft donor.

The V and J genes are TRBV5-1 and TRBJ1-6, with 7 bases aligning to TRBD1. The germline V gene encodes CDR1 SGHRS and CDR2 YFSETQ. V lost 4 bases to trimming and J lost 7 bases; unmatched junction nucleotides: 11. The CDR3 runs to 16 residues. The chain's CDR3 is CASSAPSTGSNSPLHF. The CDR3 coding sequence is TGCGCCAGCAGCGCACCCTCGACAGGGTCCAATTCACCCCTCCACTTT. Complete variable domain (other parts from reference TRBV5-1 and TRBJ1-6): KAGVTQTPRYLIKTRGQQVTLSCSPISGHRSVSWYQQTPGQGLQFLFEYFSETQRNKGNFPGRFSGRQFSNSRSEMNVSTLELGDSALYLCASSAPSTGSNSPLHFGNGTRLTVT.

The rearrangement joins TRBV10-1 to TRBJ2-1; a possible D gene is TRBD2 (6 bases). Trimming removed 3 bases at V and 2 bases at J, with 11 bases between. Germline CDR1 is WNHNN and CDR2 is SYGVQD (reference sequence). The CDR3 runs to 15 residues. The CDR3 sequence is CASSDGSLTYNEQFF. DNA for the CDR3: TGCGCCAGCAGTGACGGGAGTCTGACCTACAATGAGCAGTTCTTC.

CDR3 sequence: CASSLDGTATYNEQFF. The DNA of the CDR3 is TGTGCCAGCAGCTTAGATGGCACGGCTACCTACAATGAGCAGTTCTTC. The V gene is TRBV11-3, the J gene TRBJ2-1; D unresolved. V lost 0 bases, J lost 2 bases, and 11 bases lay in between. The CDR3 is made up of 16 amino acids. The germline V gene has CDR1 SGHNT and CDR2 YENEEA.

This chain uses TRBV28 with TRBJ1-1; the D is unclear. The CDR3 covers 13 residues. Germline CDR1 and CDR2: MDHEN and SYDVKM. Trimming left V 1 base short and J 0 bases short, with 3 bases between. This chain's CDR3 is CASSLYLNTEAFF. The CDR3 DNA reads TGTGCCAGCAGTTTATACTTGAACACTGAAGCTTTCTTT.

This clone was recorded only once. CDR3 in DNA: TGTGCCAGCAGCCAAATCACTACTAGCGGGTTTACCTACGAGCAGTACTTC. This translates into CASSQITTSGFTYEQYF. The rearrangement uses TRBV27 and TRBJ2-7; 9 bases align to TRBD2. There are 17 residues in the CDR3. Germline V gene sequence: CDR1 MNHEY, CDR2 SMNVEV (reference sequence). V trimming: 6 bases; J trimming: 2 bases; junction bases outside the gene matches: 14.

The chain combines TRBV27 with TRBJ1-5; a possible D gene is TRBD1 (6 bases). Trimming took 10 bases from V and 2 from J, leaving 12 bases between them. This CDR3 spans 13 amino acids. The germline gives CDR1 MNHEY, CDR2 SMNVEV (reference sequence). CDR3 nucleotides: TGTGCCACAGCAGGGGTGGGCAATCAGCCCCAGCATTTT. It codes for CATAGVGNQPQHF.

V and J are TRBV15 and TRBJ2-3; D ambiguous. Trimming pared 0 bases from V and 2 bases from J, leaving 3 bases between. Germline CDR1 and CDR2: LNHNV and YYDKDF (reference sequence). The CDR3 is 13 amino acids. The CDR3 protein is CATSRDATDTQYF. As DNA, the CDR3 is TGTGCCACCAGCAGAGATGCCACAGATACGCAGTATTTT.

This chain links TRBV4-1 with TRBJ1-4, with TRBD1 matching over 7 bases. The CDR3 covers 14 residues. In germline, CDR1 is MGHRA, CDR2 YSYEKL. The V and J ends lost 1 base and 5 bases, in that order; junction bases with no gene match: 1. This chain's CDR3 is CASSQGQGNEKLFF. CDR3 DNA sequence: TGCGCCAGCAGCCAAGGACAGGGAAATGAAAAACTGTTTTTT.

The rearrangement uses TRBV2 and TRBJ1-2; maybe TRBD1 (6 bases). The CDR3 runs 13 residues. V lost 8 bases to trimming and J lost 6 bases, with 16 bases between them. CDR1 SNHLY and CDR2 FYNNEI come from the germline V gene. The CDR3 here is CASFGGREDGYTF. DNA for the CDR3: TGTGCCAGCTTTGGGGGCAGGGAGGATGGCTACACCTTC. The variable domain in full, completed from reference TRBV2 and TRBJ1-2, reads EPEVTQTPSHQVTQMGQEVILRCVPISNHLYFYWYRQILGQKVEFLVSFYNNEISEKSEIFDDQFSVERPDGSNFTLKIRSTKLEDSAMYFCASFGGREDGYTFGSGTRLTVV.

This clone came up once. This chain links TRBV13 with TRBJ2-7; 9 bases agree with TRBD1. The CDR3 has 14 amino acids. The junction had 4 bases not matched to a gene; V was cut back by 3 bases and J by 4 bases. Germline V lookup: CDR1 PRHDT, CDR2 FYEKMQ (reference sequence). CDR3 amino acids: CASSFGTGTYEQYF. In DNA, the CDR3 is TGTGCCAGCAGCTTTGGGACAGGGACTTACGAGCAGTACTTC.

The chain employs TRBV28 and TRBJ2-3; 7 nucleotides align to TRBD1. This CDR3 is 16 amino acids long. The trim removed 6 bases at V and 2 bases at J, leaving 11 bases unmatched. The germline gives CDR1 MDHEN, CDR2 SYDVKM. The CDR3 loop is CASSVPTGTNTDTQYF. CDR3 nucleotide sequence: TGTGCCAGCAGCGTCCCGACAGGGACGAACACAGATACGCAGTATTTT.

The gene calls are TRBV7-2 and TRBJ1-2; D gene uncertain. Germline V gene lookup returns CDR1 SGHTA and CDR2 FQGNSA. Trimming removed 1 base from V and 4 bases from J, with 10 bases in between. The CDR3 extends over 14 amino acids. The CDR3 loop is CASSLEVAAYGYTF. The CDR3 DNA sequence: TGTGCCAGCAGCTTAGAGGTGGCAGCCTATGGCTACACCTTC.

The V gene is TRBV4-1, the J gene TRBJ2-7; either TRBD1 or TRBD2 may supply D (7 bases each). This CDR3 contains 19 residues. Germline CDR1 reads MGHRA; CDR2 reads YSYEKL. V shed 4 bases and J shed 3 bases, with 28 bases lying between them. CDR3 loop: CASSREGGPGGPDGYEQYF. For the CDR3, the DNA is TGCGCCAGCAGCCGAGAGGGGGGGCCAGGGGGGCCCGACGGCTACGAGCAGTACTTC.

The chain is built from TRBV7-9 and TRBJ2-7; D gene uncertain. Looked up from germline, CDR1 is SEHNR and CDR2 is FQNEAQ (reference sequence). V gave up 5 bases and J gave up 6 bases, with 26 bases separating them. The CDR3 extends over 17 amino acids. DNA for the CDR3: TGTGCCAGCAGCCCGTATGAAGGACCCCTATGGCCCTCCGAGCAGTACTTC. Protein: CASSPYEGPLWPSEQYF.

The chain links TRBV2 to TRBJ2-3; D perhaps matches TRBD2 (5 bases). Germline CDR1 is SNHLY and CDR2 is FYNNEI. Trimming took off 7 bases at V and 6 bases at J, with 14 bases between the two ends. CDR3 size: 13 residues. The CDR3 nucleotides read TGTGCCAGCAATTGGGGAGACCTGGATACGCAGTATTTT. Residues: CASNWGDLDTQYF.

In regard to this clone: A junction end diverges from the germline sequence, so it may reflect a read error. V is TRBV6-5 and J is TRBJ2-7, with D unclear. The CDR3 is 14 amino acids. Germline loops: CDR1 MNHEY, CDR2 SVGAGI. CDR3 nucleotide sequence: TGTGCCATCAGTGAGCCGGGCGGAGCCTACGAGCAGTACTTC. It yields the protein CAISEPGGAYEQYF.

This chain connects TRBV7-9 to TRBJ2-1; D remains ambiguous. Germline CDR1 and CDR2: SEHNR and FQNEAQ (reference sequence). Trimming pared 2 bases from V and 4 bases from J, leaving 15 bases between. The CDR3 consists of 16 residues. The CDR3 DNA sequence: TGTGCCAGCAGCTTATCGTTGTCTGGCGCTTACAATGAGCAGTTCTTC. It yields the protein CASSLSLSGAYNEQFF.

Notes on this clone: Other nucleotide sequences in the sample specify the same CDR3. The V call is TRBV29-1, the J call TRBJ2-1; 8 nucleotides match TRBD1. J was trimmed by 8 bases and V by 8 bases; bases with no gene match: 8. This CDR3 spans 12 amino acids. Germline V gene lookup returns CDR1 SQVTM and CDR2 ANQGSEA. CDR3 DNA: TGCAGCTCCTCTACAGGGGGTTATGAGCAGTTCTTC. This gives the protein CSSSTGGYEQFF.

The chain couples TRBV15 to TRBJ2-1; the D gene could be TRBD1 or TRBD2 (5 bases each). V was shortened by 6 bases and J by 0 bases, with 24 bases between the two germline ends. The CDR3 contains 19 residues. Germline lookup yields CDR1 LNHNV and CDR2 YYDKDF (reference sequence). The CDR3 spells CATRPTYGTPPSSYNEQFF. DNA for the CDR3: TGTGCCACCAGACCCACGTATGGGACCCCTCCCAGCTCCTACAATGAGCAGTTCTTC.

This clone was observed a few times. The chain combines TRBV6-1 with TRBJ2-2; no clear D gene. CDR1 and CDR2 (germline): MNHNS, SASEGT. This CDR3 contains 16 residues. V was trimmed by 0 bases and J by 6 bases, leaving 14 bases between them. The chain's CDR3 is CASSEAFGQPAGELFF. In DNA form, the CDR3 reads TGTGCCAGCAGTGAAGCCTTCGGGCAGCCCGCCGGGGAGCTGTTTTTT.

The rearrangement joins TRBV2 to TRBJ2-1; 8 bases align to TRBD2. The CDR3 runs to 17 residues. The V gene's germline CDR1 is SNHLY and CDR2 FYNNEI. V was clipped by 7 bases and J by 8 bases; unmatched bases: 19. The CDR3 sequence is CASIFNTGTRNRDEQFF. The CDR3 nucleotides read TGTGCCAGCATCTTTAATACCGGGACTAGAAACCGGGATGAGCAGTTCTTC.

This clone showed up just once. The CDR3 DNA sequence: TGTGCCACCAGCAGAGATAAGGGGGCCTATAATTCACCCCTCCACTTT. It yields the protein CATSRDKGAYNSPLHF. The chain couples TRBV15 to TRBJ1-6; the D gene is possibly TRBD1 (6 bases). The CDR3 has 16 residues. V lost 0 bases and J lost 2, with 8 bases in between. CDR1 is LNHNV and CDR2 is YYDKDF in the germline V gene (reference sequence).

The rearrangement uses TRBV11-3 and TRBJ2-1; D is perhaps TRBD1 or TRBD2 (5 bases each). Deletions cut 5 bases from V and 6 bases from J, with 14 bases between. Germline CDR1 reads SGHNT; CDR2 reads YENEEA. This CDR3 has 14 amino acids. This CDR3 is CASSRDGTINEQFF. The CDR3 bases are TGTGCCAGCAGCCGAGATGGGACCATCAATGAGCAGTTCTTC.

This chain links TRBV7-2 with TRBJ2-5; 8 bases align to TRBD1. Germline lookup yields CDR1 SGHTA and CDR2 FQGNSA. The CDR3 has 17 amino acids. V dropped 2 bases and J dropped 3; count of bases not matched to a gene: 11. CDR3 residues: CASSLRAPPGGKETQYF. CDR3 nucleotide sequence: TGTGCCAGCAGCTTACGCGCGCCGCCAGGGGGCAAAGAGACCCAGTACTTC.

V is TRBV2 and J is TRBJ2-3, with a tentative D call TRBD2 (6 bases). CDR3 size: 13 residues. CDR1 is SNHLY and CDR2 is FYNNEI in the germline V gene. Trimming pared 7 bases from V and 6 bases from J, leaving 14 bases between. The CDR3 DNA reads TGTGCCAGCAACGGCCGCACTAGCGATACGCAGTATTTT. This encodes CASNGRTSDTQYF.

The chain combines TRBV11-2 with TRBJ1-1, with D perhaps matching TRBD1 (5 bases). Trimming took off 3 bases at V and 3 bases at J, with 11 bases between the two ends. The CDR3 is 14 amino acids. Germline V CDR1 and CDR2: SGHAT, FQNNGV. CDR3 nucleotides: TGTGCCAGCAGCTTGGGACGGACGGACACTGAAGCTTTCTTT. This encodes CASSLGRTDTEAFF.